A single TCR beta chain is shown here with its context. The antigen is not known. Germline assignment: CDR1 SGHTA and CDR2 FQGNSA. CDR3 length: 15 amino acids. Unmatched junction bases numbered 7, after V lost 4 bases and J lost 2 bases. Sequenced by immunoSEQ multiplex PCR; TCRdb stores in-frame clones only, minus some. The sample carries 45,000 or so clones, about 86% recorded once. This specimen belongs to a study of STAT5B mutations in CD4+ large granular lymphocyte leukemia. Study details: Healthy donors showed HLA-associated enrichment of the CDR3 'QG' motif.

Study outcomes and limitations: Top patient clones used TRBV06 genes more often: 8/27 versus 2/35 in controls.

The receptor was isolated from a human donor in good health. Sample: CD4+ T cells from blood buffy coats. V usage is TRBV7-2 and J usage is TRBJ2-7; TRBD1 aligns across 8 bases. CDR3 nucleotide sequence: TGTGCCAGCAGCTCCACCGGGACAGGTGCCTACGAGCAGTACTTC. It translates to CASSSTGTGAYEQYF.